The 27 T cell receptor beta chains presented below share a single source sample, sequenced in a study of control samples from healthy donors and cancer patients. Profiled with immunoSEQ multiplex PCR; TCRdb holds only in-frame clones, not every one. The sample has about 98,000 clones, about four fifths seen once. Sequenced material: blood. The receptors derive from a man between 60 and 70 years old in good health.

The V gene is TRBV27, the J gene TRBJ1-5, with TRBD1 matching over 10 bases. The germline CDR1 and CDR2 sequences are MNHEY and SMNVEV (reference sequence). This CDR3 spans 16 amino acids. Unmatched junction bases numbered 11, after V lost 5 bases and J lost 7 bases. As DNA, the CDR3 is TGTGCCAGCAGTCCCACGGGGACAGGGGTAGGGCAGCCCCAGCATTTT. Amino acid sequence: CASSPTGTGVGQPQHF.

The V gene is TRBV11-1, the J gene TRBJ2-7; 11 bases align to TRBD1. V dropped 3 bases and J dropped 2; count of bases not matched to a gene: 3. The CDR3 is 15 amino acids. Germline values: CDR1 SGHAT, CDR2 FQDESV (reference sequence). DNA of the CDR3: TGTGCCAGCAGCTTCGGGACAGGGGGACCCTACGAGCAGTACTTC. The encoded protein is CASSFGTGGPYEQYF.

This chain connects TRBV27 to TRBJ2-3, with TRBD1 matching over 11 bases. Losses at the gene ends were 1 base for V and 4 bases for J; bases not matched to a gene: 13. The V gene's germline CDR1 is MNHEY and CDR2 SMNVEV (reference sequence). CDR3 length: 19 amino acids. The CDR3 region is CASSLFSRDRGTSADTQYF. The DNA for the CDR3 is TGTGCCAGCAGTTTATTTTCCCGGGACAGGGGGACGTCCGCAGATACGCAGTATTTT.

The chain uses TRBV11-2 and TRBJ1-6; D ambiguous. Per the germline V gene, CDR1 is SGHAT and CDR2 is FQNNGV. The CDR3 extends over 13 amino acids. The ends were cut back, 2 bases at V and 5 bases at J, with 4 bases in the middle. CDR3 amino acids: CASSLLDNSPLHF. Here the CDR3 DNA reads TGTGCCAGCAGCTTACTCGATAATTCACCCCTCCACTTT.

This chain joins TRBV6-2 or TRBV6-3 and TRBJ1-5; D unclear. CDR3 length: 12 amino acids. The germline gives CDR1 MNHEY, CDR2 SVGEGT. V lost 3 bases and J 9 bases, leaving 9 bases between the germline ends. CDR3 amino acids: CASSYIVGPQHF. In DNA, the CDR3 is TGTGCCAGCAGTTATATTGTGGGGCCCCAGCATTTT.

This chain joins TRBV2 and TRBJ2-7, with TRBD2 identical over 8 bases. CDR1 and CDR2 (germline): SNHLY, FYNNEI. The CDR3 runs 15 residues. J gave up 3 bases and V 6 bases, and 10 bases lay outside the gene matches. CDR3 sequence reads: CASSLIWTSRYEQYF. In nucleotides, the CDR3 is TGTGCCAGCAGCCTGATATGGACTAGCCGCTACGAGCAGTACTTC. Full variable domain (rest looked up from reference TRBV2 and TRBJ2-7): EPEVTQTPSHQVTQMGQEVILRCVPISNHLYFYWYRQILGQKVEFLVSFYNNEISEKSEIFDDQFSVERPDGSNFTLKIRSTKLEDSAMYFCASSLIWTSRYEQYFGPGTRLTVT.

J is TRBJ2-5 and V is TRBV3-1 (or the pseudogene TRBV3-2); unclear D gene. CDR3 length: 13 amino acids. Germline V CDR1 and CDR2: LGHDT, YNNKEL (reference sequence). Trimming pared 0 bases from V and 6 bases from J, leaving 8 bases between. The CDR3 nucleotides are TGTGCCAGCAGCCAAGACCCTAAAAAGACCCAGTACTTC. As protein: CASSQDPKKTQYF.

This clone was found a few times. The chain links TRBV6-6 to TRBJ1-6; no definite D call. This CDR3 region has 12 residues. V dropped 2 bases and J dropped 8 bases, with 4 bases sitting between them. Per germline, CDR1 MNHNY and CDR2 SVGAGI (reference sequence). This CDR3 reads CASSYGDSPLHF. In nucleotides, the CDR3 is TGTGCCAGCAGTTACGGAGATTCACCCCTCCACTTT.

The chain uses TRBV18 and TRBJ2-1, with no clear D. The CDR3 has 14 amino acids. The V gene lost 2 bases and the J gene lost 4 bases, with 9 bases spanning the gap. Germline V gene sequence: CDR1 KGHSH, CDR2 LQKENI. Written as DNA, the CDR3 is TGTGCCAGCTCACCATTTGACGAATACAATGAGCAGTTCTTC. Translating gives CASSPFDEYNEQFF.

This chain links TRBV6-2 or TRBV6-3 with TRBJ2-6; 9 bases align to TRBD1. The J segment lost 1 base and the V segment lost 0 bases, leaving 4 bases of the junction unmatched. Germline CDR1 MNHEY, CDR2 SVGEGT. This CDR3 is 18 amino acids long. The CDR3 sequence is CASSYSTGTGSGANVLTF. The CDR3 DNA sequence: TGTGCCAGCAGTTACTCGACCGGGACAGGGTCTGGGGCCAACGTCCTGACTTTC.

The chain uses TRBV15 and TRBJ2-6, with 9 bases matching TRBD1. This CDR3 has 17 residues. The V segment lost 5 bases and the J segment 0 bases; nucleotides outside the gene matches: 5. Germline lookup yields CDR1 LNHNV and CDR2 YYDKDF (reference sequence). CDR3 residues: CATSGDRAPSGANVLTF. The CDR3 DNA reads as TGTGCCACCAGCGGGGACAGGGCCCCCTCTGGGGCCAACGTCCTGACTTTC.

This clone was found once. The chain is built from TRBV9 and TRBJ1-1, with 7 positions matching TRBD1. V gave up 5 bases and J gave up 1 base; unmatched junction bases: 5. The CDR3 totals 14 residues. Germline values: CDR1 SGDLS, CDR2 YYNGEE. The CDR3 sequence is CASSQGTANTEAFF. In DNA form, the CDR3 reads TGTGCCAGCAGTCAGGGGACAGCGAACACTGAAGCTTTCTTT. Using reference TRBV9 and TRBJ1-1 for the parts outside the CDR3, the full variable domain is DSGVTQTPKHLITATGQRVTLRCSPRSGDLSVYWYQQSLDQGLQFLIQYYNGEERAKGNILERFSAQQFPDLHSELNLSSLELGDSALYFCASSQGTANTEAFFGQGTRLTVV.

The rearrangement uses TRBV7-9 and TRBJ2-2, with 11 bases fitting TRBD2. Trimming cost V 4 bases and J 6 bases; bases outside gene matches: 7. The CDR3 runs to 16 residues. The germline V gene has CDR1 SEHNR and CDR2 FQNEAQ (reference sequence). The CDR3 reads CASSSPLAGVAGELFF. In nucleotides, the CDR3 is TGTGCCAGCAGCTCACCACTAGCGGGGGTCGCCGGGGAGCTGTTTTTT.

CDR3 sequence reads: CAWSTARTRSNEKLFF. The CDR3 DNA is TGTGCCTGGAGTACCGCCCGGACAAGGAGTAATGAAAAACTGTTTTTT. The genes are TRBV30 and TRBJ1-4; a possible D gene is TRBD1 (5 bases). Between the trimmed V and J ends, which lost 2 bases and 4 bases, there was a span of 17 bases. Germline CDR1 and CDR2: GTSNPN and SVGIG (reference sequence). This CDR3 has 16 amino acids.

The V call is TRBV27, the J call TRBJ2-7; D gene uncertain. Germline assignment: CDR1 MNHEY and CDR2 SMNVEV (reference sequence). Trimming removed 7 bases at V and 2 bases at J, with 3 bases between. CDR3 size: 10 residues. CDR3: CASTAYEQYF. CDR3 nucleotides: TGTGCCAGCACCGCCTACGAGCAGTACTTC.

V is TRBV9 and J is TRBJ2-2; D remains ambiguous. This CDR3 has 13 amino acids. The V end was cut by 3 bases, the J end by 8 bases, with 11 bases between. Germline CDR1 and CDR2: SGDLS and YYNGEE. CDR3 sequence: CASSGNPLGELFF. The CDR3 DNA reads TGTGCCAGCAGCGGGAACCCTCTGGGGGAGCTGTTTTTT.

The chain recombines TRBV10-3 with TRBJ2-2; unclear D gene. Trimming stripped 7 bases from V and 1 base from J, with 7 bases between. The length of the CDR3 is 13 residues. Germline CDR1 is ENHRY and CDR2 is SYGVKD. The CDR3 loop reads CAIKGGNTGELFF. The CDR3, as DNA: TGTGCCATCAAAGGCGGGAACACCGGGGAGCTGTTTTTT.

The rearrangement links TRBV6-6 to TRBJ1-2; 11 bases are a match to TRBD1. Germline loops: CDR1 MNHNY, CDR2 SVGAGI (reference sequence). J was trimmed by 6 bases and V by 6 bases; bases with no gene match: 12. The CDR3 is made up of 16 amino acids. The chain's CDR3 is CASSPGQGGRTNGYTF. CDR3 bases: TGTGCCAGCAGCCCGGGACAGGGGGGGAGAACTAATGGCTACACCTTC.

The rearrangement links TRBV10-1 to TRBJ1-2; D uncertain. Trimming shortened V by 4 bases and J by 11 bases, and 20 bases separated the two germline ends. CDR1 WNHNN and CDR2 SYGVQD come from the germline V gene (reference sequence). The CDR3 consists of 14 residues. CDR3 in DNA: TGCGCCAGCAGTGCGAGCGAATTTGGAACCGTGTACACCTTC. This translates into CASSASEFGTVYTF.

V usage is TRBV28 and J usage is TRBJ1-1, with D perhaps matching TRBD1 (6 bases). The CDR3 loop spans 15 amino acids. V lost 6 bases, J lost 6 bases, and 20 bases lay in between. CDR1 is MDHEN and CDR2 is SYDVKM in the germline V gene. The CDR3 loop is CASSPPDRPAAEAFF. DNA of the CDR3: TGTGCCAGCAGCCCGCCCGACAGGCCGGCCGCTGAAGCTTTCTTT.

This sequence joins TRBV2 and TRBJ2-1, with D possibly TRBD1 on 6 matching bases. This CDR3 spans 14 amino acids. V dropped 6 bases and J dropped 0 bases, with 9 bases sitting between them. Per the germline V gene, CDR1 is SNHLY and CDR2 is FYNNEI. The DNA of the CDR3 is TGTGCCAGCAGGGGGACAACCTCCTACAATGAGCAGTTCTTC. Protein product: CASRGTTSYNEQFF.

The genes are TRBV18 and TRBJ2-2; D possibly uses TRBD1 or TRBD2 (5 bases each). There are 16 residues in the CDR3. V was cut by 5 bases and J by 4 bases, with 17 bases left in between. CDR1 and CDR2 from the germline V gene are KGHSH and LQKENI. This CDR3 is CASSSDQIGTTGELFF. The CDR3 DNA sequence: TGTGCCAGCTCATCCGACCAGATTGGGACCACCGGGGAGCTGTTTTTT. Filled out from reference TRBV18 and TRBJ2-2, the complete variable domain reads NAGVMQNPRHLVRRRGQEARLRCSPMKGHSHVYWYRQLPEEGLKFMVYLQKENIIDESGMPKERFSAEFPKEGPSILRIQQVVRGDSAAYFCASSSDQIGTTGELFFGEGSRLTVL.

V gene TRBV5-5 combines with J gene TRBJ1-2, with D perhaps TRBD1 (5 bases). Germline V gene sequence: CDR1 SGHKS, CDR2 YYEKEE (reference sequence). CDR3 length: 12 amino acids. V was shortened by 7 bases and J by 8 bases, with 15 bases between the two germline ends. DNA for the CDR3: TGTGCCAGCGGTCTGGGGACGGGGGGCTACACCTTC. Its translation: CASGLGTGGYTF.

The chain links TRBV2 to TRBJ1-5, with D maybe TRBD1 (5 bases). Germline V gene data show CDR1 as SNHLY and CDR2 as FYNNEI. The CDR3 has 14 amino acids. The V gene lost 4 bases and the J gene lost 5 bases, with 12 bases spanning the gap. The CDR3 DNA reads TGTGCCAGCAGTGGTACGAGGGGACATCAGCCCCAGCATTTT. It specifies CASSGTRGHQPQHF.

V and J are TRBV24-1 and TRBJ2-3; D call uncertain. The CDR3 loop spans 14 amino acids. Per the germline V gene, CDR1 is KGHDR and CDR2 is SFDVKD. V was shortened by 3 bases and J by 4 bases, with 10 bases between the two germline ends. The CDR3 here is CATSDRPLSDTQYF. The CDR3 DNA reads TGTGCCACCAGTGATAGACCACTCTCAGATACGCAGTATTTT.

The chain uses TRBV20-1 and TRBJ2-1, with D perhaps TRBD2 (5 bases). The CDR3 contains 11 residues. Between the trimmed V and J ends, which lost 6 bases and 10 bases, there was a span of 13 bases. The germline gives CDR1 DFQATT, CDR2 SNEGSKA (reference sequence). This CDR3 is CSAAPREEQFF. For the CDR3, the DNA is TGCAGTGCGGCCCCCCGGGAAGAGCAGTTCTTC.

The V call is TRBV5-1, the J call TRBJ2-1; possibly TRBD2 for D (5 bases). CDR3 length: 16 residues. Germline V gene lookup returns CDR1 SGHRS and CDR2 YFSETQ. Deletions cut 1 base from V and 9 bases from J, with 20 bases between. The CDR3 DNA follows: TGCGCCAGCAGCTTGCTAGCCGGCGGGTCAATCGGTGAGCAGTTCTTC. As protein: CASSLLAGGSIGEQFF. The full variable domain, rest sourced from reference TRBV5-1 and TRBJ2-1, is KAGVTQTPRYLIKTRGQQVTLSCSPISGHRSVSWYQQTPGQGLQFLFEYFSETQRNKGNFPGRFSGRQFSNSRSEMNVSTLELGDSALYLCASSLLAGGSIGEQFFGPGTRLTVL.